This entry lists 32 T cell receptor beta chains sequenced from one sample in a study of T cells in Graves' hyperthyroidism and ophthalmopathy (dated by TCRdb to between 2018 and 2021). The receptor library was made with multiplex PCR. These reads were obtained on an Illumina HiSeq 2000. TCR beta CDR3 regions were amplified from RNA transcripts. The first round of RT-PCR for the TCR CDR3 was performed with the HTBI primer set and the Qiagen OneStep RT-PCR kit. The public reads were run again by TCRdb, first through fastp at Q25 and then through MiXCR, and only productive beta chains were kept. Rows with one shared CDR3 protein collapse into an entry with the most common genes and DNA. In all, the sample holds more than 450,000 distinct CDR3 sequences, and roughly 15% of those were seen once. Approximately 13% of the sample lies in the top ten. Sequencing was done on a sample of blood. These receptors were obtained from a woman between 40 and 50 years old with Graves' hyperthyroidism.

This clonotype was recorded at least ten times. V usage is TRBV20-1 and J usage is TRBJ1-1; a possible D gene is TRBD1 (6 bases). V gave up 5 bases and J gave up 6 bases, with 16 bases separating them. Germline V gene data show CDR1 as DFQATT and CDR2 as SNEGSKA (reference sequence). CDR3 length: 13 residues. The CDR3 protein is CSAPGQMGAEAFF. CDR3 sequence (DNA): TGCAGTGCTCCAGGACAGATGGGCGCTGAAGCTTTCTTT.

This clonotype was seen at least ten times. J is TRBJ2-1 and V is TRBV7-3; TRBD2 agrees at 13 bases. The CDR3 is 16 amino acids. Trimming took 1 base from V and 7 from J; bases not matched to a gene: 4. CDR1 is SGHTA, CDR2 FQGTGA, per germline. The CDR3 is CASSLRATSGRNEQFF. CDR3 bases: TGTGCCAGCAGCTTAAGGGCGACTAGCGGGAGGAATGAGCAGTTCTTC.

As to this clonotype: The junction does not match germline at one end; this may be a read error. The CDR3 here is CASSPGQAYEQHF. The CDR3 DNA follows: TGTGCCAGCAGTCCCGGACAGGCCTACGAGCAGCACTTC. The chain links TRBV28 to TRBJ2-7; 7 nucleotides agree with TRBD1. Per the germline V gene, CDR1 is MDHEN and CDR2 is SYDVKM. The CDR3 runs to 13 residues.

In its sample, this clonotype was seen once. This chain joins TRBV12-3 or TRBV12-4 and TRBJ2-7; 9 nucleotides match TRBD1. J lost 2 bases, V lost 5 bases, and 7 bases had no gene match. CDR3 length: 15 amino acids. The CDR3 here is CASSTGTGPAYEQYF. CDR3 sequence (DNA): TGTGCCAGCAGTACCGGGACAGGGCCTGCCTACGAGCAGTACTTC.

A note on this clonotype: A read error is possible here, since a much larger clone lies one base away. The chain carries TRBV20-1 and TRBJ2-1; 9 nucleotides match TRBD1. The end of the DNA is better explained by TRBJ2-7, so the J call may be wrong. The CDR3 totals 10 residues. The germline CDR1 and CDR2 sequences are DFQATT and SNEGSKA (reference sequence). The CDR3 region has the DNA TGCAGCGGACAGGGGTATGAGCAGTACTTC. Translating gives CSGQGYEQYF.

This clonotype came up a few times. The J gene is TRBJ1-5, the V gene TRBV28; D might be TRBD1 (6 bases). The CDR3 consists of 14 residues. In germline, CDR1 is MDHEN, CDR2 SYDVKM. Between the trimmed V and J ends, which lost 5 bases and 5 bases, there was a span of 13 bases. The CDR3 DNA reads TGTGCCAGCAGTCTAAACAGGGTTGATCAGCCCCAGCATTTT. Encoded protein: CASSLNRVDQPQHF.

This clonotype occurred many times. The rearrangement links TRBV5-4 to TRBJ2-1; tentatively, D is TRBD1 (5 bases). V was pared by 4 bases and J by 2 bases, with 13 bases between. Germline V gene lookup returns CDR1 SGHNT and CDR2 YYREEE (reference sequence). This CDR3 region has 15 residues. Written as DNA, the CDR3 is TGTGCCAGCAGCCCTGGGGCCCAGGCCTACAATGAGCAGTTCTTC. Its translation is CASSPGAQAYNEQFF.

The CDR3 reads CASSMWTSGGFTDTQYF. The DNA of the CDR3 is TGTGCCAGTAGTATGTGGACTAGCGGGGGTTTCACAGATACGCAGTATTTT. The gene calls are TRBV19 and TRBJ2-3, with TRBD2 identical over 13 bases. The V segment lost 3 bases and the J segment 2 bases; nucleotides outside the gene matches: 5. Germline-derived CDR1 and CDR2 are LNHDA and SQIVND (reference sequence). The CDR3 has 17 amino acids.

The chain has TRBV5-4 and TRBJ2-3; a possible D gene is TRBD2 (6 bases). Trimming shortened V by 4 bases and J by 7 bases, and 16 bases separated the two germline ends. CDR3 length: 14 residues. Germline V gene lookup returns CDR1 SGHNT and CDR2 YYREEE (reference sequence). The CDR3 nucleotides are TGTGCCAGCAGCCTGCCGGGACTGGGGAATACGCAGTATTTT. Its translation: CASSLPGLGNTQYF.

Ten or more counts support this clonotype. The chain is built from TRBV20-1 and TRBJ2-5; 10 bases line up with TRBD1. There are 14 residues in the CDR3. V lost 6 bases and J lost 0; bases outside the gene matches: 4. The germline V gene has CDR1 DFQATT and CDR2 SNEGSKA (reference sequence). The CDR3 here is CSAMTGGYQETQYF. For the CDR3, the DNA is TGCAGTGCGATGACAGGGGGCTACCAAGAGACCCAGTACTTC.

The rearrangement links TRBV6-2 or TRBV6-3 to TRBJ2-1; 14 nucleotides align to TRBD2. The J segment lost 7 bases and the V segment lost 4 bases, leaving 12 bases of the junction unmatched. The CDR3 totals 18 residues. Germline CDR1 MNHEY, CDR2 SVGEGT. CDR3 coding DNA: TGTGCCAGCAGTTCCGGGACTAGCGGGAGAAGGGGCCGGAATGAGCAGTTCTTC. It translates to CASSSGTSGRRGRNEQFF.

This clonotype showed up just a few times. One end of the junction varies from germline; a read error may be responsible. The V and J genes are TRBV19 and TRBJ2-1; TRBD2 matches 8 bases. Germline values: CDR1 LNHDA, CDR2 SQIVND (reference sequence). This CDR3 is built from 12 residues. The DNA of the CDR3 is TGTGCCAGTAGAATAGCGGGATATGAGCAGTTCTTC. Translation: CASRIAGYEQFF.

The table lists this clonotype with many counts. The chain links TRBV5-1 to TRBJ2-1, with a tentative D call TRBD1 (6 bases). The CDR3 extends over 12 amino acids. Germline V CDR1 and CDR2: SGHRS, YFSETQ. V gave up 4 bases and J gave up 12 bases, with 14 bases separating them. The DNA for the CDR3 is TGCGCCAGCAGCAGAAACAGGGACATGCAGTTCTTC. It specifies CASSRNRDMQFF.

This clonotype showed up just a few times. The rearrangement links TRBV20-1 to TRBJ1-4; 7 bases line up with TRBD1. Germline CDR1 DFQATT, CDR2 SNEGSKA (reference sequence). J was trimmed by 7 bases and V by 4 bases; bases with no gene match: 9. The CDR3 totals 14 residues. The CDR3 sequence is CSAKPTGLSEKLFF. In nucleotides, the CDR3 is TGCAGTGCTAAACCGACAGGGCTCTCTGAAAAACTGTTTTTT.

This clonotype was recorded at least ten times. The V call is TRBV7-2, the J call TRBJ2-1; 7 nucleotides agree with TRBD2. CDR3 length: 16 amino acids. The germline CDR1 and CDR2 sequences are SGHTA and FQGNSA. V lost 1 base, J lost 3 bases, and 6 bases stayed unmatched. CDR3 residues: CASSLVVGGHYNEQFF. As DNA, the CDR3 is TGTGCCAGCAGCTTAGTAGTGGGAGGGCACTACAATGAGCAGTTCTTC.

This clonotype showed up many times. This chain joins TRBV20-1 and TRBJ2-3; TRBD2 might be the D (6 bases). V gave up 0 bases and J gave up 2 bases, with 12 bases separating them. Germline CDR1 and CDR2: DFQATT and SNEGSKA (reference sequence). There are 15 residues in the CDR3. CDR3 residues: CSAREYGSNTDTQYF. CDR3 in DNA: TGCAGTGCTAGAGAATACGGGAGTAACACAGATACGCAGTATTTT.

This clonotype was found many times. In DNA form, the CDR3 reads TGCAGTGCTGACCGGGACAGGGACCCCTACGAGCAGTACTTC. Encoded protein: CSADRDRDPYEQYF. The gene calls are TRBV20-1 and TRBJ2-7; 9 positions match TRBD1. Per germline, CDR1 DFQATT and CDR2 SNEGSKA (reference sequence). Trimming took 5 bases from V and 2 from J; bases not matched to a gene: 7. The CDR3 loop spans 14 amino acids.

This clonotype was recorded at least ten times. This chain connects TRBV27 to TRBJ1-1; D gene uncertain. V lost 4 bases, J lost 11 bases, and 17 bases lay in between. The CDR3 contains 13 residues. In germline, CDR1 is MNHEY, CDR2 SMNVEV (reference sequence). In nucleotides, the CDR3 is TGTGCCAGCAGTTACACCGGGCCGCGAAACGCTTTCTTT. Translating it yields CASSYTGPRNAFF.

This clonotype was counted ten times or more. The V gene is TRBV30, the J gene TRBJ2-7; 9 bases align to TRBD2. V lost 2 bases, J lost 1 base, and 9 bases stayed unmatched. Germline CDR1 and CDR2: GTSNPN and SVGIG (reference sequence). CDR3 length: 16 amino acids. The CDR3 region has the DNA TGTGCCTGGAGTTCGAGCGGGAGGTCTCTGTCCTACGAGCAGTACTTC. This codes for CAWSSSGRSLSYEQYF.

For the CDR3, the DNA is TGTGCCAGCAGCCAAACCGAGATTAGCGGGGAATCCAGGTCCCAGTACTTC. It translates to CASSQTEISGESRSQYF. The genes are TRBV16 and TRBJ2-5, with 8 bases matching TRBD2. CDR1 is KGHSY and CDR2 is FQNENV in the germline V gene. After removal of 2 bases from V and 9 bases from J, the junction contained 17 bases not matched to a gene. The CDR3 has 17 residues.

The V call is TRBV12-5, the J call TRBJ1-5; 8 bases are shared with TRBD1. Per the germline V gene, CDR1 is LGHNT and CDR2 is FRNRAP. CDR3 length: 14 amino acids. V shed 6 bases, J shed 5 bases, and the junction held 6 bases outside the gene matches. In nucleotides, the CDR3 is TGTGCTAGTGGCCTAACAGGGGGAGATCAGCCCCAGCATTTT. It codes for CASGLTGGDQPQHF. The full variable domain, with the rest looked up from reference TRBV12-5 and TRBJ1-5, is DARVTQTPRHKVTEMGQEVTMRCQPILGHNTVFWYRQTMMQGLELLAYFRNRAPLDDSGMPKDRFSAEMPDATLATLKIQPSEPRDSAVYFCASGLTGGDQPQHFGDGTRLSIL.

This clonotype was recorded at least ten times. J is TRBJ2-3 and V is TRBV6-2 or TRBV6-3; possibly TRBD2 for D (6 bases). V was pared by 2 bases and J by 3 bases, with 12 bases between. CDR1 and CDR2 from the germline V gene are MNHEY and SVGEGT. The CDR3 totals 15 residues. CDR3 sequence reads: CASSYHRLETDTQYF. The CDR3 coding sequence is TGTGCCAGCAGTTACCACCGACTAGAGACAGATACGCAGTATTTT.

This clonotype was recorded many times. The gene calls are TRBV20-1 and TRBJ2-1; 9 nucleotides line up with TRBD2. Per germline, CDR1 DFQATT and CDR2 SNEGSKA (reference sequence). This CDR3 comprises 14 residues. V shed 1 base and J 7 bases; nucleotides not matched to a gene: 5. The CDR3 region has the DNA TGCAGTGCTAGAGGCGGGAGGGCCGGTAATGAGCAGTTCTTC. Translated: CSARGGRAGNEQFF.

V gene TRBV9 combines with J gene TRBJ2-1, with 7 bases that match TRBD2. The CDR3 has 15 amino acids. The V and J ends lost 0 bases and 4 bases, in that order; junction bases with no gene match: 4. Germline-derived CDR1 and CDR2 are SGDLS and YYNGEE. CDR3 loop: CASSVGAGPYNEQFF. The CDR3 DNA follows: TGTGCCAGCAGCGTAGGAGCGGGACCATACAATGAGCAGTTCTTC.

As concerns this clonotype: Just one base apart from a much larger clone, this may be a read error. This chain links TRBV28 with TRBJ2-7; possible D gene TRBD1, 6 bases. The end of the DNA aligns better with TRBJ2-1, so the J call may be wrong. The CDR3 contains 15 residues. The germline gives CDR1 MDHEN, CDR2 SYDVKM. In nucleotides, the CDR3 is TGTGCCAGCGGAAAGAAAATAACAGGGTCCTACGAGCAGTTCTTC. It is translated as CASGKKITGSYEQFF.

This clonotype was counted at least ten times. J is TRBJ2-1 and V is TRBV28; 9 bases are shared with TRBD2. The CDR3 runs 15 residues. The germline gives CDR1 MDHEN, CDR2 SYDVKM. With V trimmed by 6 bases and J by 7 bases, 10 bases remained unmatched. CDR3 sequence (DNA): TGTGCCAGCAGCATGACTAGCGGACCCTTTAATGAGCAGTTCTTC. As protein: CASSMTSGPFNEQFF.

This clonotype was found a few times. The chain links TRBV14 to TRBJ2-5; 8 bases are shared with TRBD1. Looked up from germline, CDR1 is SGHDN and CDR2 is FVKESK. The CDR3 runs to 15 residues. With 5 bases clipped from V and 1 base from J, the junction kept 6 bases outside the gene matches. This chain's CDR3 is CASSYGTGRQETQYF. The CDR3 nucleotides read TGTGCCAGCAGCTACGGGACAGGCCGCCAAGAGACCCAGTACTTC.

This clonotype was counted at least ten times. The chain combines TRBV5-1 with TRBJ2-2; D gene unclear. Germline V gene data show CDR1 as SGHRS and CDR2 as YFSETQ. Trimming pared 6 bases from V and 1 base from J, leaving 4 bases between. The CDR3 is 12 amino acids. For the CDR3, the DNA is TGCGCCAGCAATGAGAACACCGGGGAGCTGTTTTTT. Encoded protein: CASNENTGELFF.

Details on this clonotype: A read error is possible here, since a much larger clone lies one base away. The V gene is TRBV7-9, the J gene TRBJ2-7; a weak D match, TRBD2 (5 bases). The CDR3 has 15 residues. Germline V gives CDR1 SEHNR, CDR2 FQNEAQ (reference sequence). As DNA, the CDR3 is TGTGCCGGCAGCTTCATCGACGGGAAACCCCACGAGCAGTACTTC. It is translated as CAGSFIDGKPHEQYF.

This clonotype was detected only a few times. The chain combines TRBV11-2 with TRBJ2-3; a possible D gene is TRBD2 (6 bases). Trimming pared 9 bases from V and 4 bases from J, leaving 20 bases between. Germline assignment: CDR1 SGHAT and CDR2 FQNNGV. The CDR3 covers 15 residues. DNA of the CDR3: TGTGCCAGTAGTCTACGACTAGGAAGTGCAGATACGCAGTATTTT. Translated, it gives CASSLRLGSADTQYF.

This clonotype was observed at least ten times. The chain is built from TRBV29-1 and TRBJ1-2, with TRBD1 identical over 8 bases. V shed 4 bases and J 4 bases; nucleotides not matched to a gene: 5. Germline loops: CDR1 SQVTM, CDR2 ANQGSEA. This CDR3 is 13 amino acids long. CDR3 sequence (DNA): TGCAGCGTTGGACAGGGGACCTTCTATGGCTACACCTTC. This gives the protein CSVGQGTFYGYTF.

A few counts support this clonotype. V gene TRBV28 combines with J gene TRBJ1-2; D unresolved. Germline V gene lookup returns CDR1 MDHEN and CDR2 SYDVKM. Deletions cut 7 bases from V and 0 bases from J, with 6 bases between. The CDR3 totals 12 residues. This chain's CDR3 is CASKRANYGYTF. Written as DNA, the CDR3 is TGTGCCAGCAAGAGGGCTAACTATGGCTACACCTTC.